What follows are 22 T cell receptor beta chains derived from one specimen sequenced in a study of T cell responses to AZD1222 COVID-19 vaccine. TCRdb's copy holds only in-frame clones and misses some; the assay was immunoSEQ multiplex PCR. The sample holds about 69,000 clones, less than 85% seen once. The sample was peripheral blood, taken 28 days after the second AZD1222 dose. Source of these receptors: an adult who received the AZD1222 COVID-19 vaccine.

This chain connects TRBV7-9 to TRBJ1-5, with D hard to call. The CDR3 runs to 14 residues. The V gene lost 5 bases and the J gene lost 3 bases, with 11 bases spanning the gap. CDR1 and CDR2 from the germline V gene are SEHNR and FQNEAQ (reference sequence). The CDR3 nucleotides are TGTGCCAGCAGCCCTGTGGGTTCCAATCAGCCCCAGCATTTT. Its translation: CASSPVGSNQPQHF.

CDR3 nucleotides: TGTGCCAGCAGCCCGACTAGCGGAGTAGCCAAAAACATTCAGTACTTC. Amino acids: CASSPTSGVAKNIQYF. The rearrangement links TRBV14 to TRBJ2-4; the match to TRBD2 covers 9 bases. V gave up 4 bases and J gave up 0 bases; unmatched junction bases: 4. The CDR3 runs to 16 residues. Germline CDR1 SGHDN, CDR2 FVKESK.

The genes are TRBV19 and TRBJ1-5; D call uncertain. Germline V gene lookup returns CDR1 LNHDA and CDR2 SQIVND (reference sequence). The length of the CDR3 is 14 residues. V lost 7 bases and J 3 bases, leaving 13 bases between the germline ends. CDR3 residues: CASKGSQFNQPQHF. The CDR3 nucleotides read TGTGCCAGTAAAGGCAGTCAGTTCAATCAGCCCCAGCATTTT.

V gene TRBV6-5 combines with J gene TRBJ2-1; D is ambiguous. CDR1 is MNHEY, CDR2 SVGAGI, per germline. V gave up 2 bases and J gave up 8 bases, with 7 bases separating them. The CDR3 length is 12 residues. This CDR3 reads CASSYSRDEQFF. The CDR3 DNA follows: TGTGCCAGCAGTTACAGCCGGGATGAGCAGTTCTTC.

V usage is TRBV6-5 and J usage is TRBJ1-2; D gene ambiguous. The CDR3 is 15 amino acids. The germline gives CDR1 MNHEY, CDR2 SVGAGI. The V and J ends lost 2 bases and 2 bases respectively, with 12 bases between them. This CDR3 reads CASSYNTGFNYGYTF. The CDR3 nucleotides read TGTGCCAGCAGTTACAATACGGGGTTCAACTATGGCTACACCTTC.

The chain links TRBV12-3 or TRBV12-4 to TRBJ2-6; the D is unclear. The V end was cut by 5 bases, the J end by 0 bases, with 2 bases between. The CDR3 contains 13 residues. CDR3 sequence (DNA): TGTGCCAGCAGTCTCTCTGGGGCCAACGTCCTGACTTTC. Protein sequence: CASSLSGANVLTF.

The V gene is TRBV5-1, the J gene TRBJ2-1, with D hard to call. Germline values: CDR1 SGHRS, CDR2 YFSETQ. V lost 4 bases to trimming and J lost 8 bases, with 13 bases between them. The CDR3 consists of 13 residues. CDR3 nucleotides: TGCGCCAGCAGCGGCCAGGCGGCTCATGAGCAGTTCTTC. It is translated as CASSGQAAHEQFF.

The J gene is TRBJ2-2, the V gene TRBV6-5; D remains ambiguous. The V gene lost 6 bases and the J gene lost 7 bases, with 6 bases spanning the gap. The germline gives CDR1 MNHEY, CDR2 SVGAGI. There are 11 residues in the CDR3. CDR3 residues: CASSNFGELFF. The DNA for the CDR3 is TGTGCCAGCAGCAACTTCGGGGAGCTGTTTTTT.

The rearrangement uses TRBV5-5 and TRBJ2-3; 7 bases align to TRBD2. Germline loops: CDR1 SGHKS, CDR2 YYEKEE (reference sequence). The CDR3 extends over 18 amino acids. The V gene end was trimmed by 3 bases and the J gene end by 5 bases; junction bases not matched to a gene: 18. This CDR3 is CASSSSIIAGPYEDTQYF. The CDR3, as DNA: TGTGCCAGCAGCTCATCGATTATAGCGGGTCCATATGAAGATACGCAGTATTTT.

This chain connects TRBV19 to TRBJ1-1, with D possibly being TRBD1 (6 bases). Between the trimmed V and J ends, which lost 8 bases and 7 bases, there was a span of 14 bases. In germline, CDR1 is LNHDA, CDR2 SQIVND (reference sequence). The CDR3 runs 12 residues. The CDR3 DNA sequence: TGTGCCAGTCAGACCAGGGGCGGTGAAGCTTTCTTT. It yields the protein CASQTRGGEAFF.

The CDR3 DNA reads as TGCGCCAGCAGCTTGGGGAATAGCAATCAGCCCCAGCATTTT. Its translation is CASSLGNSNQPQHF. The chain combines TRBV5-1 with TRBJ1-5; D unresolved. Germline assignment: CDR1 SGHRS and CDR2 YFSETQ. V lost 0 bases, J lost 0 bases, and 4 bases lay in between. This CDR3 is 14 amino acids long.

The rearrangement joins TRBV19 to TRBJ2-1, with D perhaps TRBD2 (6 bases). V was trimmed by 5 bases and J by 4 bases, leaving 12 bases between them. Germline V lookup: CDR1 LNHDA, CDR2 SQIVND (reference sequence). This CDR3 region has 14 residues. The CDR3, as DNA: TGTGCCAGTAGTGACGGGGGTGGTTACAATGAGCAGTTCTTC. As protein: CASSDGGGYNEQFF.

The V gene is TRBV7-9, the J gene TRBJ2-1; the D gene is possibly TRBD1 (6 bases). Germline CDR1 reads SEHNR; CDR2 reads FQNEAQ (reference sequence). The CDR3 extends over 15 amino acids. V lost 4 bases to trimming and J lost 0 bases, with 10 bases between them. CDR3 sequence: CASSSPGHSYNEQFF. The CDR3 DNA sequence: TGTGCCAGCAGCTCTCCGGGACACTCCTACAATGAGCAGTTCTTC.

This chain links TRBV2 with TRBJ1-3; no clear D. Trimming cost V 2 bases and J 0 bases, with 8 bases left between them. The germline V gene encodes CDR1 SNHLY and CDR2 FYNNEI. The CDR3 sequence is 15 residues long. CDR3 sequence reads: CASSELEHSGNTIYF. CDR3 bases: TGTGCCAGCAGTGAATTGGAGCACTCTGGAAACACCATATATTTT.

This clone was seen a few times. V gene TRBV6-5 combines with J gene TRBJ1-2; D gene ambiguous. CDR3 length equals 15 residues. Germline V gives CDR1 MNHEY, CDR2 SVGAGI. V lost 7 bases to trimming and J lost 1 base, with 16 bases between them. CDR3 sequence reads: CASTNFPGVNYGYTF. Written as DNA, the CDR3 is TGTGCCAGCACAAACTTTCCCGGGGTTAACTATGGCTACACCTTC.

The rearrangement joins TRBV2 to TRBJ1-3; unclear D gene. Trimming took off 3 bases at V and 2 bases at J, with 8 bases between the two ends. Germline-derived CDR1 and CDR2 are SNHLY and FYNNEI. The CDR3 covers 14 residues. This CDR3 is CASSDSATGNTIYF. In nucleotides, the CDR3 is TGTGCCAGCAGTGATTCCGCTACTGGAAACACCATATATTTT.

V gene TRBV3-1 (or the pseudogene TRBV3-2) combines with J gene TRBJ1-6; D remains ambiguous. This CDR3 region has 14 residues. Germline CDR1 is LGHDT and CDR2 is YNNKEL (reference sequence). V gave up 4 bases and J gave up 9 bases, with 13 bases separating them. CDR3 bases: TGTGCCAGCAGCCTCTGGAACGACTTTTCACCCCTCCACTTT. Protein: CASSLWNDFSPLHF.

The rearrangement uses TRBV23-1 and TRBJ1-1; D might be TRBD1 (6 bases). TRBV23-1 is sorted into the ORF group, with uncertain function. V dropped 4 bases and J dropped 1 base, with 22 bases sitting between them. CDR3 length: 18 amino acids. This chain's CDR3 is CASSLHWGHKEGNTEAFF. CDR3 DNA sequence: TGCGCCAGCAGTCTCCATTGGGGACACAAAGAGGGGAACACTGAAGCTTTCTTT.

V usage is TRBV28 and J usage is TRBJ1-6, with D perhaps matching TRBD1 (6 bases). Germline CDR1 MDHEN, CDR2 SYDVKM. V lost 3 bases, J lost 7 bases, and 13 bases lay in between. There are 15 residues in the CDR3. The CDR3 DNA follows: TGTGCCAGCAGTTTCCCGGGACACACAAATTCACCCCTCCACTTT. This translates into CASSFPGHTNSPLHF.

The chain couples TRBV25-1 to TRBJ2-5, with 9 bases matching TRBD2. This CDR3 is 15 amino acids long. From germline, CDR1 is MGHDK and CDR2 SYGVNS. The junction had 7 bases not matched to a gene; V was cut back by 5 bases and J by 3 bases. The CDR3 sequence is CASSMLAGLEETQYF. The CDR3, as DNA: TGTGCCAGCAGTATGCTAGCGGGATTAGAAGAGACCCAGTACTTC.

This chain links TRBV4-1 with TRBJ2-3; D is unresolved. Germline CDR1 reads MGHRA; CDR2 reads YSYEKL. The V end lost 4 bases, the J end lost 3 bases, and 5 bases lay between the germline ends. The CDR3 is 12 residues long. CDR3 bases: TGCGCCAGCAGCCCCACGACAGATACGCAGTATTTT. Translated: CASSPTTDTQYF.

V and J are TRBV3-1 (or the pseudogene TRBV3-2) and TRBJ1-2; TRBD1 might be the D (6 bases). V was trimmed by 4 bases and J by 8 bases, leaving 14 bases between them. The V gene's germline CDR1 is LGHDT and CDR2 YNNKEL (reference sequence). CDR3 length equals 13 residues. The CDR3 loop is CASSLGGPEGYTF. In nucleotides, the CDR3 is TGTGCCAGCAGCCTAGGGGGTCCGGAAGGCTACACCTTC.